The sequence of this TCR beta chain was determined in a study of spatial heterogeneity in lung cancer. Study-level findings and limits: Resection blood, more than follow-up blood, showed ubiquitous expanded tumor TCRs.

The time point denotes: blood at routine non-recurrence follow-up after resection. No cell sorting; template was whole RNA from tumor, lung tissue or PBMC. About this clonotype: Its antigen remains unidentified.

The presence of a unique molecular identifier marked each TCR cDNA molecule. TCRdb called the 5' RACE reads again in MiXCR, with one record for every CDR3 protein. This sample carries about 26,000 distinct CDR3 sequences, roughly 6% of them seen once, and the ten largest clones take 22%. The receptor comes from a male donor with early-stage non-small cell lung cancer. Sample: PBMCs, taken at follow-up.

CDR3 loop: CASSWLALAGTQYF. The CDR3, as DNA: TGTGCCAGCAGTTGGCTAGCGTTAGCTGGGACCCAGTACTTC. This chain links TRBV6-5 with TRBJ2-5; D possibly corresponds to TRBD2 (6 bases). Trimming shortened V by 4 bases and J by 7 bases, and 16 bases separated the two germline ends. The CDR3 loop spans 14 amino acids. Germline CDR1 reads MNHEY; CDR2 reads SVGAGI.